This T cell receptor (beta chain) was captured in a study of Graves' ophthalmopathy and Graves' hyperthyroidism. The CDR3 totals 12 residues. CDR1 is SNHLY, CDR2 FYNNEI, per germline. Trimming took off 6 bases at V and 8 bases at J, with 10 bases between the two ends. The sequenced template was RNA, covering the TCR beta CDR3 region. HTBI primers primed a first-round RT-PCR, and a second-round multiplex PCR followed. TCRdb called the multiplex PCR reads again in MiXCR, with one record for every CDR3 protein. The data show approximately 700,000 distinct CDR3 sequences, about 40% seen once. The chain couples TRBV2 to TRBJ1-4, with D possibly being TRBD1 (5 bases). The sequence came from an adult man with Graves' ophthalmopathy. Sequencing input: peripheral blood. The DNA of the CDR3 is TGTGCCAGCAGGGAGGGGAACGAAAAACTGTTTTTT. This translates into CASREGNEKLFF.